The source of this T cell receptor (beta chain) is a study of a mutant IDH1 vaccine in newly diagnosed glioma. In the study overall: Radiotherapy alone preceded vaccination by 4-6 weeks; alternatively, vaccination started with temozolomide cycles.

Germline CDR1 SGHVS, CDR2 FNYEAQ. Trimming removed 3 bases from V and 5 bases from J; junction bases left unmatched: 16. The CDR3 has 17 residues. Sequencing was performed with immunoSEQ multiplex PCR; in TCRdb, only in-frame clones are kept and a portion is missing. This table has 40,000 to 45,000 clones, approximately 86% appearing once. Regarding this clone: Its target is not known.

Indicated time point: week 47, end of study. Every vaccination contained 300 ug of the mutant IDH1 20-mer peptide and was paired with topical imiquimod. The clonotype comes from a man aged 18 to 35 with glioma. Some clones in this sample may be carry-over from other donors' samples. Sequenced here: PBMCs, sampled from a glioma patient whose treatment included an IDH1 peptide vaccine. This rearrangement joins TRBV7-6 to TRBJ2-7; 7 nucleotides match TRBD2. The CDR3 DNA is TGTGCCAGCAGCTTTCCTGTCGGGGGGTCCAAGGGGAACGAGCAGTACTTC. It is translated as CASSFPVGGSKGNEQYF.